Here is one T cell receptor beta chain with its context. Its antigen is still unknown. These data originate in a study of T cell responses to AZD1222 COVID-19 vaccine. Measured with immunoSEQ multiplex PCR; TCRdb has only the in-frame clones, and not every one. The sample includes more than 100,000 clones, roughly 90% of them seen just once. The study's findings and limits: No repertoire was sampled before or during the peak T cell response, only after it. Regions left unmutated in variants are reportedly the target of nearly half of spike-specific TCRs.

This clonotype was sampled from an adult in good health. The sequencing here drew on peripheral blood, taken on day 0 of AZD1222 vaccination.

CDR3 DNA: TGTGCCAGCAGCCAAACCTCCGGGTATGAAGCTTTCTTT. Its protein product is CASSQTSGYEAFF. V and J are TRBV5-6 and TRBJ1-1; D gene unclear. The CDR3 is 13 amino acids. The V and J ends lost 4 bases and 7 bases respectively, with 14 bases between them. Germline CDR1 reads SGHDT; CDR2 reads YYEEEE.